This T cell receptor beta chain was found in a study of control samples from healthy donors and cancer patients. This table comes from immunoSEQ multiplex PCR, and its TCRdb copy is limited to in-frame clones, with some not included. The sample shows 95,000 to 150,000 clones, around 92% of them seen only once. This clone was recorded once. The material sequenced was blood. The origin of this receptor is a man aged 50 to 59 in good health.

CDR3 in amino acids: CASSSGSSNYGYTF. The CDR3, as DNA: TGTGCCAGCAGCTCGGGGTCAAGCAACTATGGCTACACCTTC. This rearrangement joins TRBV5-4 to TRBJ1-2; D gene unclear. The V gene lost 3 bases and the J gene lost 2 bases, with 11 bases spanning the gap. CDR3 length equals 14 residues. CDR1 is SGHNT and CDR2 is YYREEE in the germline V gene (reference sequence).